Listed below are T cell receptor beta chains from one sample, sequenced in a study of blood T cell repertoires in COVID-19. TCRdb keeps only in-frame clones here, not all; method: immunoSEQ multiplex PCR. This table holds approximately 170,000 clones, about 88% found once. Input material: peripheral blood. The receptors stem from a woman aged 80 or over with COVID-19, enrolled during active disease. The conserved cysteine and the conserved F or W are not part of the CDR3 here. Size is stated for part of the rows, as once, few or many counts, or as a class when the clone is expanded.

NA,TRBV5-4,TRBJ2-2,ASSPGTPNTGELF
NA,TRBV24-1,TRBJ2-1,ATSDPKTSNHEQF
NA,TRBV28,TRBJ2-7,AIGKPGAYEQY
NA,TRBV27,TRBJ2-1,ASSLGRYNEQF
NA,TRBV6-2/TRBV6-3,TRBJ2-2,ASSYSGGRAGGELF
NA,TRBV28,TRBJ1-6,ASSWGGVGNSPLH
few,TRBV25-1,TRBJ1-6,ASSPRRQGNSPLH
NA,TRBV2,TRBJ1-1,ATPRGGGGAGTEAF
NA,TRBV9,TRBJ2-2,ASSVQGFPGELF
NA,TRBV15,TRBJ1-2,ATSRDTGGYGYT
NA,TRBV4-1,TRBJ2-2,ASSQEKQRVDTGELF
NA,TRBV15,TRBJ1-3,ATRSSNTISGNTIY
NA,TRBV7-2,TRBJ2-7,ASSLERGSSYEQY
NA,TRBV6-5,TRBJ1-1,ASIGQGNTEAF
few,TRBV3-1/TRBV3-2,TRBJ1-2,ASSPTANYGYT
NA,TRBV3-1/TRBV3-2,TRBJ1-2,ASSLGVSGGYT
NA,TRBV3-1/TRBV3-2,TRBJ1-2,AAGQGYGYT
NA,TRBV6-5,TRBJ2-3,ASSFPFTSTDTQY
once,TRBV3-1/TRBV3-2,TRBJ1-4,ASSQSDRGGEKLF
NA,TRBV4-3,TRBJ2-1,ASSQDLRARNEQF
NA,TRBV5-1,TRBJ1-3,ASSLDEGSGGNTIY
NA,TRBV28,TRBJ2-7,ASSKTAYEQY
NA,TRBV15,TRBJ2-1,ATSGLLQNSYNEQF
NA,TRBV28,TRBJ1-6,ASSLYRGDSPLH
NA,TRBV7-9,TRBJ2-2,ASSLAGTGAGELF
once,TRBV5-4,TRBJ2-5,ASSLQQETQY
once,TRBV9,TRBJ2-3,ASSPQGLGADTQY
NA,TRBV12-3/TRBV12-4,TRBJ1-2,ASRRTGLGGYT
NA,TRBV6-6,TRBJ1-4,ASRGRTGDEKLF
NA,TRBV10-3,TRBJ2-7,AISGLAGAYEQY
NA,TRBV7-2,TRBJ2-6,ASSRHGTGRSGANVLT
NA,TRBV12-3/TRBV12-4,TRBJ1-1,ASSLNRMGAF
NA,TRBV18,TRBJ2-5,ASSPLGQYQVETQY
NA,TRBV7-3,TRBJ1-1,ASSLTRDRGTEAF
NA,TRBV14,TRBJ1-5,ASSQDVLWGGRHTRNSNQPQH
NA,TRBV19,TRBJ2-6,ASGRQGGPSGANVLT
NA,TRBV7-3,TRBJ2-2,ASSQGSLTGELF
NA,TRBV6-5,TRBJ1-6,ASTGQSDSPLH
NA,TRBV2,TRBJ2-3,ASTGDGGGPDTQY
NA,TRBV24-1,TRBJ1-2,ATSDLTGYYT
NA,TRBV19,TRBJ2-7,ASSTSGLAGEQY
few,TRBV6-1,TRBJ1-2,ASSEAGTGIGYT
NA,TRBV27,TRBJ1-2,ASSFGDAYGYT
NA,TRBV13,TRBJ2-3,ASSLRTSGASDTQY
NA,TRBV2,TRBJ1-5,ASSAQGRGQPQH
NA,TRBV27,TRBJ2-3,ASRPQGARTDTQY
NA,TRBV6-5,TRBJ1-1,ASSYAETNTEAF
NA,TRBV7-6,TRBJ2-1,ASSMDSYEQF
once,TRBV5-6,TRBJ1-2,ASSPTGGSEGYT
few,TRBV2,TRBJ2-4,ASSGQGGNIQY